Presented here are 14 T cell receptor beta chains from one specimen sequenced in a study of PD-L1 blockade in urothelial cancer (dated 2017 in TCRdb). Library method: the immunoSEQ multiplex PCR assay. TCRdb stores this immuneACCESS table with in-frame sequences only. Part of the clones is absent; in the studies checked, under half of the shortfall reflects unresolved V genes, and no reason is known for the rest. The sample data list around 57,000 clones, and over 75% of these were observed just once. 1.5% to 2% of the sample is taken by the ten largest. The sample's time point, from its label and the paper: pretreatment peripheral blood. Sequences were derived from PBMCs, sampled around atezolizumab (anti-PD-L1) treatment. The receptors come from a man in his 70s with urothelial cancer.

V and J are TRBV4-1 and TRBJ2-1; D is perhaps TRBD2 (6 bases). CDR1 is MGHRA, CDR2 YSYEKL, per germline. Trimming cost V 1 base and J 3 bases, with 16 bases left between them. The CDR3 has 17 amino acids. CDR3 region: CASSQGSVAAYYNEQFF. The CDR3 DNA reads TGCGCCAGCAGCCAAGGCTCTGTAGCGGCCTACTACAATGAGCAGTTCTTC.

This chain uses TRBV6-6 with TRBJ2-7; maybe TRBD2 (5 bases). V dropped 0 bases and J dropped 7 bases, with 10 bases sitting between them. There are 13 residues in the CDR3. Germline CDR1 reads MNHNY; CDR2 reads SVGAGI (reference sequence). In DNA, the CDR3 is TGTGCCAGCAGTTACTCCGGGGATTTAGAGCAGTACTTC. This gives the protein CASSYSGDLEQYF.

The V gene is TRBV5-1, the J gene TRBJ2-3, with D possibly matching TRBD2 (6 bases). Germline assignment: CDR1 SGHRS and CDR2 YFSETQ. The V and J ends lost 7 bases and 2 bases respectively, with 17 bases between them. There are 15 residues in the CDR3. CDR3 coding DNA: TGCGCCAGCGGGGAGACGGGAGTTGTCACAGATACGCAGTATTTT. Translating gives CASGETGVVTDTQYF.

The chain is built from TRBV9 and TRBJ2-1; a possible D gene is TRBD2 (5 bases). V lost 4 bases and J 8 bases, leaving 13 bases between the germline ends. Germline CDR1 reads SGDLS; CDR2 reads YYNGEE. CDR3 length: 13 residues. The CDR3 protein is CASSLAVSDEQFF. As DNA, the CDR3 is TGTGCCAGCAGCCTAGCAGTGTCCGATGAGCAGTTCTTC.

The chain links TRBV30 to TRBJ2-7; 12 bases are shared with TRBD1. Germline V gene lookup returns CDR1 GTSNPN and CDR2 SVGIG (reference sequence). The CDR3 spans 16 residues. Losses at the gene ends were 5 bases for V and 3 bases for J; bases not matched to a gene: 11. The DNA of the CDR3 is TGTGCCTGGGCACGGGACAGGGGGCCGGGTGTCTACGAGCAGTACTTC. Protein product: CAWARDRGPGVYEQYF.

The chain employs TRBV19 and TRBJ2-6; possible D gene TRBD2, 6 bases. This CDR3 has 18 residues. Trimming took 1 base from V and 2 from J, leaving 15 bases between them. Germline CDR1 is LNHDA and CDR2 is SQIVND (reference sequence). The CDR3 nucleotides read TGTGCCAGTAGTATAGCTGCGGGAAGCTCTCCTGGGGCCAACGTCCTGACTTTC. Translating gives CASSIAAGSSPGANVLTF.

V usage is TRBV7-3 and J usage is TRBJ2-2, with 8 bases lining up with TRBD1. J gave up 7 bases and V 5 bases, and 6 bases lay outside the gene matches. The V gene's germline CDR1 is SGHTA and CDR2 FQGTGA. The CDR3 sequence is 14 residues long. The CDR3 protein is CASSQTGAGGELFF. CDR3 bases: TGTGCCAGCAGCCAGACAGGGGCGGGCGGGGAGCTGTTTTTT. Variable domain in full (rest from reference TRBV7-3 and TRBJ2-2): GAGVSQTPSNKVTEKGKYVELRCDPISGHTALYWYRQSLGQGPEFLIYFQGTGAADDSGLPNDRFFAVRPEGSVSTLKIQRTERGDSAVYLCASSQTGAGGELFFGEGSRLTVL.

This chain connects TRBV28 to TRBJ2-3, with 9 bases fitting TRBD1. CDR1 is MDHEN, CDR2 SYDVKM, per germline. The CDR3 runs 14 residues. Unmatched junction bases numbered 6, after V lost 7 bases and J lost 4 bases. This chain's CDR3 is CASKTGGVADTQYF. The DNA for the CDR3 is TGTGCCAGCAAGACAGGGGGTGTTGCAGATACGCAGTATTTT. Full variable domain (remainder filled in from reference TRBV28 and TRBJ2-3): DVKVTQSSRYLVKRTGEKVFLECVQDMDHENMFWYRQDPGLGLRLIYFSYDVKMKEKGDIPEGYSVSREKKERFSLILESASTNQTSMYLCASKTGGVADTQYFGPGTRLTVL.

This clone was recorded once. V gene TRBV7-3 combines with J gene TRBJ2-7; D is perhaps TRBD1 (6 bases). The CDR3 has 13 residues. V was shortened by 2 bases and J by 5 bases, with 10 bases between the two germline ends. Germline values: CDR1 SGHTA, CDR2 FQGTGA. CDR3 in amino acids: CASSLGRTDEQYF. The CDR3 nucleotides read TGTGCCAGCAGCTTAGGTCGGACAGACGAGCAGTACTTC.

The sample holds one count of this clone. This sequence joins TRBV15 and TRBJ2-3, with D possibly TRBD1 on 5 matching bases. The CDR3 has 14 amino acids. Germline lookup yields CDR1 LNHNV and CDR2 YYDKDF (reference sequence). Trimming stripped 1 base from V and 9 bases from J, with 14 bases between. Here the CDR3 DNA reads TGTGCCACCAGCAGAGGTACCCAGGGCCACACGCAGTATTTT. Translated, it gives CATSRGTQGHTQYF.

The rearrangement uses TRBV4-2 and TRBJ2-7; D gene unclear. The CDR3 contains 16 residues. The germline V and J ends were trimmed by 0 bases and 3 bases, with 15 bases remaining between them. The germline V gene encodes CDR1 LGHNA and CDR2 YNFKEQ. The CDR3 DNA is TGTGCCAGCAGCCAAGAACTACTTACGACCCACTACGAGCAGTACTTC. Its translation: CASSQELLTTHYEQYF.

The chain employs TRBV7-8 and TRBJ2-5, with TRBD2 matching over 9 bases. The V gene's germline CDR1 is SGHVS and CDR2 FQNEAQ. This CDR3 spans 16 amino acids. V gave up 1 base and J gave up 5 bases; unmatched junction bases: 8. The CDR3 DNA is TGTGCCAGCAGCTTAGGTCGGCTAGCGGGGAGGGAGACCCAGTACTTC. It is translated as CASSLGRLAGRETQYF.

The V call is TRBV5-8, the J call TRBJ2-3; D may be TRBD2 (5 bases). V shed 4 bases and J shed 0 bases, with 12 bases lying between them. In germline, CDR1 is SGHTS, CDR2 YDEGEE. This CDR3 has 15 amino acids. CDR3 region: CASSLGGSSTDTQYF. The CDR3 DNA sequence: TGTGCCAGCAGCCTGGGCGGGTCTAGCACAGATACGCAGTATTTT.

This clone is a singleton in its sample. DNA for the CDR3: TGCGCCAGCTCCCTCGGGGAGAGGGAAGGTGAGCAGTTCTTC. Translation gives CASSLGEREGEQFF. The chain carries TRBV4-1 and TRBJ2-1; possible D gene TRBD2, 5 bases. Germline values: CDR1 MGHRA, CDR2 YSYEKL. The V end was cut by 8 bases, the J end by 9 bases, with 20 bases between. The CDR3 extends over 14 amino acids.